This TCR beta chain was observed in a study of CXCR3-negative and CXCR3-positive naive CD8 T cells. Overall study results and limits: Naive CXCR3-positive cells had TRB CDR3s more hydrophobic than those of CXCR3-negative naive cells. Surface CD5 looked about the same in the naive subsets, so the authors worked out TCR strength from TRB CDR3 properties. Each naive subset displayed comparably high diversity, whereas memory CD8+ cells displayed much lower diversity.

TRB cDNA libraries were made by UMI-labeled 5' RACE. From its re-call of the 5' RACE reads, TCRdb lists each CDR3 protein once, without DNA. Its table records about 6,800 distinct CDR3 sequences. As for this clonotype: Its antigen is as yet unknown.

The sorter processed each CD8+ T cell subset in triplicate at roughly 280,000 cells apiece. Naive CD8+ T lymphocytes were specified as CD45RO-CCR7+CD27+CD95-. The CDR3 covers 14 residues. The source of this sequence is a human donor in good health. Some clones in this sample may be carry-over from other donors' samples. Sequencing was done on a sample of naive CXCR3+ CD8+ T cells from blood. Subset defined: CD45RO-CCR7+CD27+CD95- naive CD8+ T cells expressing CXCR3 (TNR3+). The chain couples TRBV23-1 to TRBJ2-7; TCRdb's D call, TRBD1, is unchecked because there is no DNA. TRBV23-1 is an ORF, with its function uncertain. This chain's CDR3 is CASSQWARVYEQYF.